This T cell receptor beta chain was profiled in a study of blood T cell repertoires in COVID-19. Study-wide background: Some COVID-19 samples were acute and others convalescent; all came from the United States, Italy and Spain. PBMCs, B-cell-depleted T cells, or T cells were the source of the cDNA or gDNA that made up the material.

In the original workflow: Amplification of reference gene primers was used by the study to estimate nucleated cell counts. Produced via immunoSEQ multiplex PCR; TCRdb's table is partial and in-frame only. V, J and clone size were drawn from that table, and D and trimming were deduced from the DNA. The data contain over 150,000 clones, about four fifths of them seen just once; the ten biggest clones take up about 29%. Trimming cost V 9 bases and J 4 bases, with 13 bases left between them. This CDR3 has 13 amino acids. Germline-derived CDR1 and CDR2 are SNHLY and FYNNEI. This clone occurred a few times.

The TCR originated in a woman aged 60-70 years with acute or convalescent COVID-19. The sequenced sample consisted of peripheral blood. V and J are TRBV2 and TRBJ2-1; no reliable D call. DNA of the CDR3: TGTGCCAGTCTGCTGGCCCGATACAATGAGCAGTTCTTC. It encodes CASLLARYNEQFF.